A single sample is the source of the 26 T cell receptor beta chains below, sequenced in a study of blood T cell repertoires in COVID-19. Clones were sequenced by immunoSEQ multiplex PCR, and TCRdb holds only the in-frame ones, with some missing. The sample comprises 350,000 to 400,000 clones, 89% of which are singletons, and about 3% rests with the top ten. The specimen sequenced was peripheral blood. The source of these receptors is a woman aged 25 to 39 with COVID-19, enrolled during active disease.

A word on this clone: This sample also contains other DNA sequences that code for the same CDR3. V usage is TRBV5-1 and J usage is TRBJ2-5, with a weak D call TRBD2 (7 bases). This CDR3 contains 14 residues. The germline V and J ends were trimmed by 5 bases and 3 bases, with 14 bases remaining between them. Per germline, CDR1 SGHRS and CDR2 YFSETQ. The CDR3 is CASSLGRGKETQYF. CDR3 DNA sequence: TGCGCCAGCAGTCTTGGGAGGGGGAAAGAGACCCAGTACTTC. Filled out from reference TRBV5-1 and TRBJ2-5, the complete variable domain reads KAGVTQTPRYLIKTRGQQVTLSCSPISGHRSVSWYQQTPGQGLQFLFEYFSETQRNKGNFPGRFSGRQFSNSRSEMNVSTLELGDSALYLCASSLGRGKETQYFGPGTRLLVL.

This clone has more than one count but fewer than ten. The chain is built from TRBV28 and TRBJ1-3; 9 bases are shared with TRBD1. The CDR3 consists of 16 residues. Germline V gives CDR1 MDHEN, CDR2 SYDVKM. V lost 8 bases to trimming and J lost 0 bases; unmatched junction nucleotides: 8. The CDR3 region has the DNA TGTGCCAGCTCCAACAGGGGGCTCGGCTCTGGAAACACCATATATTTT. Translating gives CASSNRGLGSGNTIYF. Combining the CDR3 with reference TRBV28 and TRBJ1-3 gives the whole variable domain DVKVTQSSRYLVKRTGEKVFLECVQDMDHENMFWYRQDPGLGLRLIYFSYDVKMKEKGDIPEGYSVSREKKERFSLILESASTNQTSMYLCASSNRGLGSGNTIYFGEGSWLTVV.

The rearrangement uses TRBV19 and TRBJ1-2; D uncertain. This CDR3 comprises 15 residues. V lost 1 base to trimming and J lost 3 bases, with 12 bases between them. From germline, CDR1 is LNHDA and CDR2 SQIVND (reference sequence). The CDR3, as DNA: TGTGCCAGTAGTATAGCGGACTCGCAGGACTATGGCTACACCTTC. This translates into CASSIADSQDYGYTF.

V gene TRBV24-1 combines with J gene TRBJ1-2; 10 bases map to TRBD1. The V gene end was trimmed by 9 bases and the J gene end by 9 bases; junction bases not matched to a gene: 12. The CDR3 runs 14 residues. Per the germline V gene, CDR1 is KGHDR and CDR2 is SFDVKD. The CDR3 DNA follows: TGTGCCACCCAAGAGACAGGGGGCGAAGGGAGCTACACCTTC. It encodes CATQETGGEGSYTF.

The rearrangement uses TRBV27 and TRBJ1-1, with TRBD1 as a possible D gene (5 bases). The V gene lost 3 bases and the J gene lost 4 bases, with 15 bases spanning the gap. Germline loops: CDR1 MNHEY, CDR2 SMNVEV (reference sequence). The CDR3 is 15 residues long. The chain's CDR3 is CASSLDGGRVTEAFF. DNA for the CDR3: TGTGCCAGCAGTTTGGACGGGGGGAGAGTCACTGAAGCTTTCTTT.

The chain recombines TRBV11-2 with TRBJ1-2, with 8 bases matching TRBD1. Unmatched junction bases numbered 14, after V lost 0 bases and J lost 5 bases. The CDR3 runs 18 residues. Germline values: CDR1 SGHAT, CDR2 FQNNGV. The CDR3 bases are TGTGCCAGCAGCTTAGATCGGTCGGGGGCAGGGGGCAATTATGGCTACACCTTC. It is translated as CASSLDRSGAGGNYGYTF.

The genes are TRBV9 and TRBJ1-1, with D unresolved. This CDR3 spans 15 amino acids. Trimming shortened V by 1 base and J by 0 bases, and 10 bases separated the two germline ends. The germline V gene has CDR1 SGDLS and CDR2 YYNGEE. For the CDR3, the DNA is TGTGCCAGCAGCGTACGGGAGGGTTTGAACACTGAAGCTTTCTTT. Amino acids: CASSVREGLNTEAFF.

V usage is TRBV2 and J usage is TRBJ2-3; 12 nucleotides line up with TRBD2. The length of the CDR3 is 16 residues. V gave up 7 bases and J gave up 7 bases; unmatched junction bases: 12. Germline CDR1 and CDR2: SNHLY and FYNNEI. The CDR3 DNA follows: TGTGCCAGCACTTTGACTAGCGGGGGATGGTCAAATACGCAGTATTTT. As protein: CASTLTSGGWSNTQYF. Together with reference TRBV2 and TRBJ2-3, the CDR3 gives the full variable domain: EPEVTQTPSHQVTQMGQEVILRCVPISNHLYFYWYRQILGQKVEFLVSFYNNEISEKSEIFDDQFSVERPDGSNFTLKIRSTKLEDSAMYFCASTLTSGGWSNTQYFGPGTRLTVL.

This clone was found once. V is TRBV4-1 and J is TRBJ2-1; 12 bases map to TRBD2. The CDR3 length is 16 residues. V trimming: 2 bases; J trimming: 7 bases; junction bases outside the gene matches: 6. Germline CDR1 MGHRA, CDR2 YSYEKL. CDR3 sequence: CASSQPSGGVRNEQFF. In DNA, the CDR3 is TGCGCCAGCAGCCAACCTAGCGGGGGGGTGCGGAATGAGCAGTTCTTC.

The chain is built from TRBV27 and TRBJ2-1; tentatively, D is TRBD2 (5 bases). Trimming stripped 0 bases from V and 6 bases from J, with 12 bases between. Germline V lookup: CDR1 MNHEY, CDR2 SMNVEV (reference sequence). This CDR3 is built from 15 residues. In nucleotides, the CDR3 is TGTGCCAGCAGTTTATCGGCTAGGACTCGCAATGAGCAGTTCTTC. Its translation: CASSLSARTRNEQFF.

The V call is TRBV7-9, the J call TRBJ1-3, with D possibly being TRBD1 (5 bases). V dropped 3 bases and J dropped 4 bases, with 10 bases sitting between them. CDR3 length equals 14 residues. Germline CDR1 reads SEHNR; CDR2 reads FQNEAQ (reference sequence). CDR3 sequence: CASSFPGKGNTIYF. In DNA, the CDR3 is TGTGCCAGCAGCTTCCCAGGGAAGGGAAACACCATATATTTT.

The J gene is TRBJ1-6, the V gene TRBV10-3, with a possible D match to TRBD1 (6 bases). This CDR3 comprises 17 residues. CDR1 is ENHRY and CDR2 is SYGVKD in the germline V gene. Trimming removed 2 bases at V and 1 base at J, with 12 bases between. As DNA, the CDR3 is TGTGCCATCAGTGAGGGACCTACAGGGTCCTATAATTCACCCCTCCACTTT. Encoded protein: CAISEGPTGSYNSPLHF.

This clone was found a few times. The chain is built from TRBV7-9 and TRBJ2-7, with D maybe TRBD2 (6 bases). The germline gives CDR1 SEHNR, CDR2 FQNEAQ (reference sequence). The CDR3 totals 12 residues. V was cut by 4 bases and J by 3 bases, with 7 bases left in between. The CDR3 reads CASSYGGYEQYV. The CDR3 DNA reads as TGTGCCAGCAGCTACGGGGGCTACGAGCAGTACGTC.

The CDR3 nucleotides are TGTGCCACCAGTGATTCCGGACTAGCGGACACAGATACGCAGTATTTT. It yields the protein CATSDSGLADTDTQYF. The chain links TRBV24-1 to TRBJ2-3, with 10 nucleotides matching TRBD2. CDR1 is KGHDR and CDR2 is SFDVKD in the germline V gene. V was pared by 2 bases and J by 2 bases, with 3 bases of the junction left unmatched. The CDR3 contains 16 residues.

The chain recombines TRBV19 with TRBJ1-5; perhaps TRBD1 as D (6 bases). This CDR3 comprises 18 residues. V lost 5 bases to trimming and J lost 0 bases, with 20 bases between them. Germline CDR1 reads LNHDA; CDR2 reads SQIVND (reference sequence). CDR3 DNA sequence: TGTGCCAGTAGTCCTCAGGGAAGGGGGTATAGTAGCAATCAGCCCCAGCATTTT. Amino acids: CASSPQGRGYSSNQPQHF. Full variable domain (remainder filled in from reference TRBV19 and TRBJ1-5): DGGITQSPKYLFRKEGQNVTLSCEQNLNHDAMYWYRQDPGQGLRLIYYSQIVNDFQKGDIAEGYSVSREKKESFPLTVTSAQKNPTAFYLCASSPQGRGYSSNQPQHFGDGTRLSIL.

This sequence joins TRBV9 and TRBJ2-2, with D possibly matching TRBD1 (6 bases). The CDR3 sequence is 16 residues long. Germline CDR1 reads SGDLS; CDR2 reads YYNGEE. V was pared by 3 bases and J by 1 base, with 13 bases between. The CDR3 protein is CASSGHREWNTGELFF. CDR3 nucleotide sequence: TGTGCCAGCAGCGGGCACAGGGAATGGAACACCGGGGAGCTGTTTTTT.

This clone was detected only a few times. The rearrangement links TRBV7-9 to TRBJ1-1, with no clear D. Germline CDR1 and CDR2: SEHNR and FQNEAQ (reference sequence). Trimming took off 3 bases at V and 2 bases at J, with 10 bases between the two ends. CDR3 length: 14 residues. Here the CDR3 reads CASSFPGPNTEAFF. The DNA for the CDR3 is TGTGCCAGCAGCTTTCCAGGTCCAAACACTGAAGCTTTCTTT.

The table lists this clone with a few counts. The chain recombines TRBV29-1 with TRBJ2-1; TRBD1 matches 8 bases. CDR3 length equals 14 residues. Germline V gene data show CDR1 as SQVTM and CDR2 as ANQGSEA. Unmatched junction bases numbered 6, after V lost 3 bases and J lost 5 bases. CDR3 nucleotide sequence: TGCAGCGTTGACCCGGACAGGGTGGACAATGAGCAGTTCTTC. This gives the protein CSVDPDRVDNEQFF.

This clone has only a few counts. The chain carries TRBV4-3 and TRBJ1-5; D call uncertain. Trimming left V 1 base short and J 2 bases short, with 9 bases between. The germline gives CDR1 LGHNA, CDR2 YSLEER. The CDR3 loop spans 15 amino acids. CDR3 sequence: CASSQGASRNQPQHF. CDR3 coding DNA: TGCGCCAGCAGCCAAGGTGCGAGTCGCAATCAGCCCCAGCATTTT.

V gene TRBV29-1 combines with J gene TRBJ2-1, with 8 bases that match TRBD1. Germline V gene sequence: CDR1 SQVTM, CDR2 ANQGSEA. The length of the CDR3 is 16 residues. V lost 5 bases to trimming and J lost 1 base; unmatched junction nucleotides: 10. The CDR3 DNA is TGCAGCGTTCATCACCCGACAGGGGCGTCCTACAATGAGCAGTTCTTC. Amino acids: CSVHHPTGASYNEQFF.

The CDR3 reads CASSLVASTEGSYEQYF. CDR3 in DNA: TGTGCCAGCAGCTTAGTGGCGTCTACTGAGGGTTCCTACGAGCAGTACTTC. The chain employs TRBV7-9 and TRBJ2-7; D possibly corresponds to TRBD2 (5 bases). CDR3 length: 17 residues. The V and J ends lost 1 base and 1 base respectively, with 17 bases between them. Germline values: CDR1 SEHNR, CDR2 FQNEAQ (reference sequence).

The gene calls are TRBV25-1 and TRBJ2-1, with 11 bases identical to TRBD1. CDR1 MGHDK and CDR2 SYGVNS come from the germline V gene. The CDR3 sequence is 16 residues long. J was trimmed by 8 bases and V by 1 base; bases with no gene match: 7. The CDR3 sequence is CASSEWRTGGFDEQFF. In nucleotides, the CDR3 is TGTGCCAGCAGTGAATGGAGGACAGGGGGCTTTGATGAGCAGTTCTTC. Full variable domain (rest looked up from reference TRBV25-1 and TRBJ2-1): EADIYQTPRYLVIGTGKKITLECSQTMGHDKMYWYQQDPGMELHLIHYSYGVNSTEKGDLSSESTVSRIRTEHFPLTLESARPSHTSQYLCASSEWRTGGFDEQFFGPGTRLTVL.

V is TRBV6-5 and J is TRBJ2-7, with D perhaps TRBD1 (5 bases). V was cut by 2 bases and J by 4 bases, with 15 bases left in between. The CDR3 consists of 15 residues. Germline-derived CDR1 and CDR2 are MNHEY and SVGAGI. The CDR3 DNA sequence: TGTGCCAGCAGTTACGGCCGCCAGGGAAAATACGAGCAGTACTTC. As protein: CASSYGRQGKYEQYF.

This chain connects TRBV18 to TRBJ2-5; D possibly corresponds to TRBD1 (6 bases). In germline, CDR1 is KGHSH, CDR2 LQKENI. The CDR3 extends over 14 amino acids. The germline V and J ends were trimmed by 3 bases and 4 bases, with 12 bases remaining between them. The CDR3 region is CASSPGQGPETQYF. CDR3 coding DNA: TGTGCCAGCTCACCCGGCCAGGGGCCAGAGACCCAGTACTTC. Full variable domain (missing parts from reference TRBV18 and TRBJ2-5): NAGVMQNPRHLVRRRGQEARLRCSPMKGHSHVYWYRQLPEEGLKFMVYLQKENIIDESGMPKERFSAEFPKEGPSILRIQQVVRGDSAAYFCASSPGQGPETQYFGPGTRLLVL.

The J gene is TRBJ1-6, the V gene TRBV19; no reliable D call. CDR3 length equals 14 residues. The germline V gene has CDR1 LNHDA and CDR2 SQIVND (reference sequence). Trimming shortened V by 3 bases and J by 9 bases, and 12 bases separated the two germline ends. The CDR3 coding sequence is TGTGCCAGTAGTATTGGGGTCGAGGGTTCACCCCTCCACTTT. Amino acid sequence: CASSIGVEGSPLHF.

The chain combines TRBV23-1 with TRBJ2-2; possibly TRBD2 for D (6 bases). TRBV23-1 has ORF status, its function being uncertain. Trimming pared 9 bases from V and 0 bases from J, leaving 14 bases between. The CDR3 sequence is 15 residues long. The CDR3 sequence is CASFTGLPNTGELFF. CDR3 DNA sequence: TGCGCCAGTTTTACAGGACTACCGAACACCGGGGAGCTGTTTTTT.